What follows describes a single TCR beta chain. This sample is drawn from a study of blood T cells in healthy people across ages. Germline V gene data show CDR1 as DFQATT and CDR2 as SNEGSKA (reference sequence). The CDR3 length is 12 residues. Primed by a sample-barcoded 5' primer and a J-beta primer mix, a second PCR proceeded for roughly 7 to 11 cycles. Every cDNA molecule bore a tag from a template-switch adaptor containing 12 random nucleotides. TCRdb re-called the 5' RACE reads through MiXCR, storing one row per CDR3 protein. Found here are around 2 million distinct CDR3 sequences, roughly two fifths of them singletons; the top ten hold 20% to 25%. Every donor gave roughly 9.2 milliliters of peripheral blood.

Sample: blood. The TCR was taken from a human donor in good health. The rearrangement joins TRBV20-1 to TRBJ2-7; TRBD1 matches at 8 bases. CDR3 nucleotides: TGCAGAGGGGACAGGAGCTATTACGAGCAGTACTTC. This translates into CRGDRSYYEQYF.